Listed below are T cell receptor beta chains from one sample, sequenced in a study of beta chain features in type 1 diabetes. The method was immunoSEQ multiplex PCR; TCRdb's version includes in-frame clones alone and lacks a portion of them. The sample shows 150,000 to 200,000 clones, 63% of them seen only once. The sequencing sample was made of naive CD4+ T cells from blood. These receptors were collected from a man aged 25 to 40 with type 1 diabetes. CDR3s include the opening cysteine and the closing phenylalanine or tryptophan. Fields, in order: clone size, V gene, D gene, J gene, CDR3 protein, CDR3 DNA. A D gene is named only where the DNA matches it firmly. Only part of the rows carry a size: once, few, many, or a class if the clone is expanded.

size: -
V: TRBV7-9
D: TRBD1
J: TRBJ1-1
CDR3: CASTQGRVTEAFF
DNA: TGTGCCAGCACACAGGGGAGAGTCACTGAAGCTTTCTTT

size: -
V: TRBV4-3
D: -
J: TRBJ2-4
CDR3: CASSQDPENIQYF
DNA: TGCGCCAGCAGCCAAGATCCTGAAAACATTCAGTACTTC

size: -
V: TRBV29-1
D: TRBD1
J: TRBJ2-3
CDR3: CSVNDGTATDTQYF
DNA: TGCAGCGTTAACGACGGGACAGCCACAGATACGCAGTATTTT

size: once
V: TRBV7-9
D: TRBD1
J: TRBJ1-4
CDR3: CASSLGTDNEKLFF
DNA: TGTGCCAGCAGCCTCGGGACAGATAATGAAAAACTGTTTTTT

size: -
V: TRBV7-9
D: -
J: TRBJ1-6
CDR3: CASSLGWYNSPLHF
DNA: TGTGCCAGCAGCTTAGGGTGGTATAATTCACCCCTCCACTTT

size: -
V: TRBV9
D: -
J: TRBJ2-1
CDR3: CASSVQGKGDEQFF
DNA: TGTGCCAGCAGCGTGCAGGGTAAGGGGGATGAGCAGTTCTTC

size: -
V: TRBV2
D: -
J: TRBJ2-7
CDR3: CASSETSGFYEQYF
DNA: TGTGCCAGCAGTGAGACTTCGGGTTTCTACGAGCAGTACTTC

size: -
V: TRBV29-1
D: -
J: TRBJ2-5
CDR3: CSVWYVGRETQYF
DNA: TGCAGCGTTTGGTATGTTGGCCGCGAGACCCAGTACTTC

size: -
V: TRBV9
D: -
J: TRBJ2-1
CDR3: CASSVRESYNEQFF
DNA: TGTGCCAGCAGCGTAAGGGAGTCCTACAATGAGCAGTTCTTC

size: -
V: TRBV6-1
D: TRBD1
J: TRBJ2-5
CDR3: CASSEDTGAQETQYF
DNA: TGTGCCAGCAGTGAAGACACAGGGGCCCAAGAGACCCAGTACTTC

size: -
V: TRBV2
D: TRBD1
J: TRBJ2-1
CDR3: CASRGQGVPEQFF
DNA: TGTGCCAGCAGGGGACAGGGGGTTCCTGAGCAGTTCTTC

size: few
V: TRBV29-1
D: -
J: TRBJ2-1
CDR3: CSVAGGRNEQFF
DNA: TGCAGCGTTGCTGGGGGGCGGAATGAGCAGTTCTTC

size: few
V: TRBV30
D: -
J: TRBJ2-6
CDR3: CAWSVSLLSRAGANVLTF
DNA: TGTGCCTGGAGTGTCTCTCTCCTCTCACGGGCTGGGGCCAACGTCCTGACTTTC

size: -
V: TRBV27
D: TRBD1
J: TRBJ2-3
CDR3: CASSLFYRGSPDTQYF
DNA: TGTGCCAGCAGTTTATTTTACAGGGGGTCACCAGATACGCAGTATTTT

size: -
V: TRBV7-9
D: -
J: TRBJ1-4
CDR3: CASSLALGAEKLFF
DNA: TGTGCCAGCAGCTTAGCCCTTGGTGCGGAAAAACTGTTTTTT

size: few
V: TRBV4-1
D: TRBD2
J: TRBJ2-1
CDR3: CASSQERLASGGYEQFF
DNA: TGCGCCAGCAGCCAAGAAAGACTGGCTAGCGGGGGGTATGAGCAGTTCTTC

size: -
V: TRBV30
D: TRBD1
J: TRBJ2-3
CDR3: CAWRPGQGSDTQYF
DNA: TGTGCCTGGAGGCCGGGACAGGGCTCAGATACGCAGTATTTT

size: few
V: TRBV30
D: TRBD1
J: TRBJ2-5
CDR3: CAWSTGGGETQYF
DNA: TGTGCCTGGAGTACAGGGGGCGGAGAGACCCAGTACTTC

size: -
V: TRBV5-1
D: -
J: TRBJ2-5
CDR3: CASSLRTASSQETQYF
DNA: TGCGCCAGCAGCTTGCGGACAGCTTCTTCCCAAGAGACCCAGTACTTC

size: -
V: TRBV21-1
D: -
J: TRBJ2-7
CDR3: CASSPNRIHEQYF
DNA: TGTGCCAGCAGCCCGAACAGGATCCACGAGCAGTACTTC

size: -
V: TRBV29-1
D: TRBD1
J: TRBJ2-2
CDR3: CSATDRVNTGELFF
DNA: TGCAGCGCAACCGACAGGGTTAACACCGGGGAGCTGTTTTTT

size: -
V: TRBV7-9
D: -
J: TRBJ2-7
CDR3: CASSRLAYEQYF
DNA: TGTGCCAGCAGCCGATTGGCCTACGAGCAGTACTTC

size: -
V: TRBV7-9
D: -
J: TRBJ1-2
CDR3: CASSLDTGPYGYTF
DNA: TGTGCCAGCAGCTTAGATACAGGGCCCTATGGCTACACCTTC

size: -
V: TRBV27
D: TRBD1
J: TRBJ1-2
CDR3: CASSQTGVDGYTF
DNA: TGTGCCAGCAGTCAGACAGGGGTAGATGGCTACACCTTC

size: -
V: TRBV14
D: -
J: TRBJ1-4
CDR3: CASSPTGGNEKLFF
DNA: TGTGCCAGCAGCCCGACGGGAGGGAATGAAAAACTGTTTTTT

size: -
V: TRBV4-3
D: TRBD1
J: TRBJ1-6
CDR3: CASSQNPDRAGSPLHF
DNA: TGCGCCAGCAGCCAAAATCCTGACAGGGCGGGGTCACCCCTCCACTTT